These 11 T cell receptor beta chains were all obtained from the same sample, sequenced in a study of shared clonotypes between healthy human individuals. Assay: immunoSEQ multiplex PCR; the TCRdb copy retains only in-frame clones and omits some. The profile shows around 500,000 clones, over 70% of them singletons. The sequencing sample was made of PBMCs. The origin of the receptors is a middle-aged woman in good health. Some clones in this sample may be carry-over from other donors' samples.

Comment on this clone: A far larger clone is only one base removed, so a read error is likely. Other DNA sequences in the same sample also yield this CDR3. Here the CDR3 DNA reads TGTGCCTGGACCCCGAAGGAGGGCAGTAACACTGAAGCTTTCTTT. Translated, it gives CAWTPKEGSNTEAFF. The chain combines TRBV30 with TRBJ1-1; no clear D gene. The germline V gene has CDR1 GTSNPN and CDR2 SVGIG (reference sequence). V was pared by 4 bases and J by 2 bases, with 17 bases between. CDR3 length: 15 residues. The full variable domain, rest sourced from reference TRBV30 and TRBJ1-1, is SQTIHQWPATLVQPVGSPLSLECTVEGTSNPNLYWYRQAAGRGLQLLFYSVGIGQISSEVPQNLSASRPQDRQFILSSKKLLLSDSGFYLCAWTPKEGSNTEAFFGQGTRLTVV.

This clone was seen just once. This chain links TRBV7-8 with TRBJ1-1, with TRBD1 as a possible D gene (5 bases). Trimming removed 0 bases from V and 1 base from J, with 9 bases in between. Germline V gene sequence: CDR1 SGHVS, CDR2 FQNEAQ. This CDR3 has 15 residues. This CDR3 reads CASSLAPGGNTEAFF. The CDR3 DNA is TGTGCCAGCAGCTTAGCCCCGGGGGGGAACACTGAAGCTTTCTTT.

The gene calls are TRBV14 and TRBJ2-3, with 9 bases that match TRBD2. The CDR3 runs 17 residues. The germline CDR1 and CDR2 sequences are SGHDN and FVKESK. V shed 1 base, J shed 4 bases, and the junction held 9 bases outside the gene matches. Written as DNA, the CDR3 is TGTGCCAGCAGCCAAGCCCGGACTAGCGTCTCGGCAGATACGCAGTATTTT. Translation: CASSQARTSVSADTQYF.

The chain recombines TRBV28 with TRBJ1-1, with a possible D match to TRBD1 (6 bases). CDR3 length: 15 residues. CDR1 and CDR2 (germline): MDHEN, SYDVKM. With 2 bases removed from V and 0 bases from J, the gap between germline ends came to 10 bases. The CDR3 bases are TGTGCCAGCAGTTTACTGGGACAACTGAACACTGAAGCTTTCTTT. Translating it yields CASSLLGQLNTEAFF.

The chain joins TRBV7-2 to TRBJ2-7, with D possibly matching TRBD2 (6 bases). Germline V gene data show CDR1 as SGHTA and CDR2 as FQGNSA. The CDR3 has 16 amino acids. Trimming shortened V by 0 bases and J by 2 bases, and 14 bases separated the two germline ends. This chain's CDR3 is CASSLAVWGDAYEQYF. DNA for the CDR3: TGTGCCAGCAGCTTAGCGGTCTGGGGGGACGCCTACGAGCAGTACTTC.

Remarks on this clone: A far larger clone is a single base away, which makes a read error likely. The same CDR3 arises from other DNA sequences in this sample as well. CDR3 amino acids: CSVGASGSILETQYF. The CDR3 DNA reads TGCAGCGTGGGTGCTAGCGGGAGTATTTTGGAGACCCAGTACTTC. V usage is TRBV29-1 and J usage is TRBJ2-5, with TRBD2 identical over 10 bases. The CDR3 is 15 residues long. V gave up 6 bases and J gave up 5 bases; unmatched junction bases: 12. Germline V lookup: CDR1 SQVTM, CDR2 ANQGSEA.

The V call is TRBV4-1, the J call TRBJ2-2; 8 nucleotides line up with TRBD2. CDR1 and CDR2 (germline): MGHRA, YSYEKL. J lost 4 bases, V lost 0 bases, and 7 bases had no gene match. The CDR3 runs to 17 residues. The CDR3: CASSQDPGTRGTGELFF. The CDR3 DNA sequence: TGCGCCAGCAGCCAAGATCCCGGGACTAGAGGCACCGGGGAGCTGTTTTTT.

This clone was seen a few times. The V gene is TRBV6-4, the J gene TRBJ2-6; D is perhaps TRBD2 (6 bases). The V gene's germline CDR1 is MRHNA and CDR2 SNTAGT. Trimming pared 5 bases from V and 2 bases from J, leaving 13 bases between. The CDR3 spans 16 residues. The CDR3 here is CASSPSGGAGANVLTF. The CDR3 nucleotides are TGTGCCAGCAGTCCGTCAGGAGGGGCTGGGGCCAACGTCCTGACTTTC.

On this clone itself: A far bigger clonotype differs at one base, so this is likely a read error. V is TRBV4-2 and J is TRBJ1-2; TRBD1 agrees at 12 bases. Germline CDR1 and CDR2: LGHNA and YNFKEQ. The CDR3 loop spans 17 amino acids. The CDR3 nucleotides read TGTGCCAGCAGCCAAGAAACCGGGACAGGGGGCGGGAATGGCCACACCTTC. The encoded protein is CASSQETGTGGGNGHTF.

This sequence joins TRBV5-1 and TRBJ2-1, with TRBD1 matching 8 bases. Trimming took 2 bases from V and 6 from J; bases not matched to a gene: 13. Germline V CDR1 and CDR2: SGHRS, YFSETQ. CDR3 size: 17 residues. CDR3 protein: CASSLFGITGGGNEQFF. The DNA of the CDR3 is TGCGCCAGCAGCTTATTTGGTATTACAGGGGGTGGCAATGAGCAGTTCTTC.

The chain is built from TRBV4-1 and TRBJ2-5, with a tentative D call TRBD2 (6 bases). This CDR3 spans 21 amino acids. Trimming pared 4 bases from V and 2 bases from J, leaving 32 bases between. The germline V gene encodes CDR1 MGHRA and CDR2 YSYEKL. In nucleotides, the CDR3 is TGCGCCAGCAGCCGCAGTGGAGGGAAGGGTTTTGAAGCGGCCTCACAAGAGACCCAGTACTTC. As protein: CASSRSGGKGFEAASQETQYF.